This T cell receptor beta chain was found in a study of blood T cell repertoires in COVID-19. Overall study context: T cells, B-cell-depleted T cells, or PBMCs provided the cDNA or gDNA that served as material.

Under the authors' procedure: The assay estimated nucleated cells by amplifying reference gene primers. Assay: immunoSEQ multiplex PCR; the TCRdb copy retains only in-frame clones and omits some. The V and J calls and clone size come from that table; D and trimming were worked out from the DNA. The sample consists of around 400,000 clones, around 87% of them appearing once. Sequenced material: peripheral blood. The clonotype comes from a woman in her twenties or thirties with COVID-19, enrolled during active disease.

CDR3 region: CASSQAGQGQAFF. The CDR3 DNA reads TGTGCCAGCAGCCAAGCGGGACAGGGACAAGCTTTCTTT. This chain connects TRBV3-1 (or the pseudogene TRBV3-2) to TRBJ1-1; 9 nucleotides align to TRBD1. Germline values: CDR1 LGHDT, CDR2 YNNKEL (reference sequence). J gave up 9 bases and V 1 base, and 3 bases lay outside the gene matches. The length of the CDR3 is 13 residues.